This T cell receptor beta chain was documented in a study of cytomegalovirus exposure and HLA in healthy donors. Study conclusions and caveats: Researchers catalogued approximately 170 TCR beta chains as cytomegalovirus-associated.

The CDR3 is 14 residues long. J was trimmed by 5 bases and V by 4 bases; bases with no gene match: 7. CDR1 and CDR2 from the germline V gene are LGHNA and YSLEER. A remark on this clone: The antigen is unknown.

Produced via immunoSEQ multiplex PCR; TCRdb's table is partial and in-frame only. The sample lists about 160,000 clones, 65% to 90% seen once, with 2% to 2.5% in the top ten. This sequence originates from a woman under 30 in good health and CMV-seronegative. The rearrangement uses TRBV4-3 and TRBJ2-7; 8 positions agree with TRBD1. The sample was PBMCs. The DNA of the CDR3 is TGCGCCAGCAGCCCGACAGGACAGGGTGACGAGCAGTACTTC. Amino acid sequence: CASSPTGQGDEQYF.